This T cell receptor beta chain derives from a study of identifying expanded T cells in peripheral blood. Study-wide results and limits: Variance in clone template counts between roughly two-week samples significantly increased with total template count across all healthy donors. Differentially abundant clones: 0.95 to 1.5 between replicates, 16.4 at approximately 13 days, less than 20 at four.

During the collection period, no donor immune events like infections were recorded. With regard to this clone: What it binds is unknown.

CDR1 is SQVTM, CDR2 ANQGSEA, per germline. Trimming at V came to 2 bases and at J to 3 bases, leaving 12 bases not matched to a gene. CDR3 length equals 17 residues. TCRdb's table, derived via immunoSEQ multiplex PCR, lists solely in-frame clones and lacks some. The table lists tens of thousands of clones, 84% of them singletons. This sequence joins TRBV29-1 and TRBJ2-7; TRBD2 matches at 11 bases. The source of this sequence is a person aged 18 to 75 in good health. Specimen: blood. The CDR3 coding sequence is TGCAGCGTTGAAAAAACTAGCGGGAGTCGGTTTGGCTACGAGCAGTACTTC. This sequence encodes CSVEKTSGSRFGYEQYF.